The 21 T cell receptor beta chains below come from one sample, sequenced in a study of tumor-infiltrating lymphocytes in primary liver carcinoma. TCR beta cDNA was reverse-transcribed from roughly 520 ng of total RNA. The reaction used a constant-region primer and ProtoScript II reverse transcriptase. For TCR beta, libraries were produced by three nested multiplex PCR rounds using slightly modified ARM-PCR. Both of the initial two PCR rounds ran for approximately 11 cycles and employed TRBV1-TRBV30 forward primers alongside a C-beta reverse primer. MiXCR was run by TCRdb on the multiplex PCR reads, yielding one entry per CDR3 protein. Of 65,000 to 80,000 distinct CDR3 sequences in the sample, approximately 74% are singletons; the top ten hold approximately 30%. Co-extracted RNA and DNA came from about 20-30 mg of unsorted bulk tissue. Source material: liver tumor tissue from sampling region 4. Documented subset: tumor region T4, right-lateral pole. These receptors all come from a middle-aged man with primary liver carcinoma and hepatitis B virus infection.

Points on this clonotype: Sequence at one end of the junction differs from germline and may be a read error. V usage is TRBV6-5 and J usage is TRBJ2-1, with D possibly TRBD1 on 6 matching bases. Germline V lookup: CDR1 MNHEY, CDR2 SVGAGI. The CDR3 has 14 residues. The CDR3 spells CACRIYRADNKQFF. The CDR3 DNA is TGTGCCTGCAGGATATACAGGGCCGACAATAAGCAGTTCTTC.

A note on this clonotype: This may come from a read error, since a much larger clone is one base off. This chain connects TRBV7-9 to TRBJ2-7; no clear D. CDR1 is SEHNR, CDR2 FQNEAQ, per germline (reference sequence). V was cut by 1 base and J by 9 bases, with 16 bases left in between. The CDR3 is 14 residues long. CDR3 protein: CASSLGRERDGQYF. In nucleotides, the CDR3 is TGTGCCAGCAGCTTAGGCCGAGAGAGAGACGGGCAGTACTTC.

This clonotype is termed medium-sized. The V call is TRBV11-2, the J call TRBJ2-3; 8 bases agree with TRBD2. The CDR3 covers 16 residues. V lost 5 bases, J lost 2 bases, and 9 bases stayed unmatched. Germline CDR1 SGHAT, CDR2 FQNNGV. The CDR3 nucleotides read TGTGCCAGCAGCCCGCCGGGGGGGCGGGACACAGATACGCAGTATTTT. This codes for CASSPPGGRDTDTQYF.

As to this clonotype: Since no conserved phenylalanine or tryptophan closes the CDR3, a read error is the likely cause. The chain recombines TRBV12-3 or TRBV12-4 with TRBJ2-3; D might be TRBD1 (5 bases). The length of the CDR3 is 14 residues. This CDR3 reads CGSSLGQGTETQYY. The CDR3 DNA follows: TGTGGCAGCAGTTTAGGGCAGGGCACAGAAACGCAGTATTAT.

This clonotype was seen repeatedly, ten times or more. This sequence joins TRBV5-6 and TRBJ2-1, with D unresolved. V was trimmed by 0 bases and J by 6 bases, leaving 13 bases between them. Looked up from germline, CDR1 is SGHDT and CDR2 is YYEEEE. This CDR3 comprises 15 residues. CDR3 in amino acids: CASSLGADPANEQFF. Written as DNA, the CDR3 is TGTGCCAGCAGCTTGGGGGCGGACCCGGCCAATGAGCAGTTCTTC. The full variable domain, rest sourced from reference TRBV5-6 and TRBJ2-1, is DAGVTQSPTHLIKTRGQQVTLRCSPKSGHDTVSWYQQALGQGPQFIFQYYEEEERQRGNFPDRFSGHQFPNYSSELNVNALLLGDSALYLCASSLGADPANEQFFGPGTRLTVL.

As concerns this clonotype: No conserved phenylalanine or tryptophan ends this CDR3, so it is likely a read error. The DNA is left out, because the CDR3 cannot be placed on it with certainty; the CDR3 is given as TCRdb lists it. The chain uses TRBV11-2 and TRBJ1-4. With termini counted, the CDR3 has 15 amino acids. Per germline, CDR1 SGHAT and CDR2 FQNNGV. The CDR3: CGSSLESRPNEKLLL.

About this clonotype: A much larger clone is a single base away; this may be a read error. The V and J genes are TRBV21-1 and TRBJ2-7; the D call of TRBD2 is as the table states it, not checked on the DNA. TRBV21-1 is given as a pseudogene. The CDR3 runs to 16 residues. The CDR3 bases are TGTGCCAGCAGCGAAGTAGGGCGGGAGGCCACCTACGAGCAGTACTTC. Its protein product is CASSEVGREATYEQYF.

Details on this clonotype: The junction and the germline gene differ at one end; a read error may be behind it. The chain uses TRBV10-3 and TRBJ2-1, with 8 bases aligning to TRBD1. From germline, CDR1 is ENHRY and CDR2 SYGVKD. This CDR3 region has 16 residues. The CDR3 here is CAISELGDRLYNEQFF. The CDR3 DNA reads TGTGCAATCAGTGAGTTGGGGGACAGGCTCTACAATGAGCAGTTCTTC.

In regard to this clonotype: This sequence may be a read error, since a much larger clone differs from it by one base. DNA of the CDR3: TGTGCCAGAAGTATCGCCGGGACAAGCGAATACAATGAGCAGTTCTTC. As protein: CARSIAGTSEYNEQFF. The chain couples TRBV19 to TRBJ2-1; TRBD1 might be the D (6 bases). The CDR3 covers 16 residues. Germline CDR1 reads LNHDA; CDR2 reads SQIVND (reference sequence).

The V and J genes are TRBV6-2 or TRBV6-3 and TRBJ2-5; a weak D match, TRBD2 (6 bases). V was trimmed by 7 bases and J by 4 bases, leaving 7 bases between them. Germline V gives CDR1 MNHEY, CDR2 SVGEGT. The CDR3 length is 11 residues. The CDR3 spells CASKAGETQYF. CDR3 DNA: TGTGCCAGCAAAGCGGGAGAGACCCAGTACTTC.

This clonotype came up many times. The chain couples TRBV6-1 to TRBJ2-3; 13 positions agree with TRBD2. Germline trimming cut 8 bases from V and 4 bases from J; bases unmatched to any gene: 3. CDR3 size: 14 residues. Germline V CDR1 and CDR2: MNHNS, SASEGT. CDR3 bases: TGTGCCAGCGTACTAGCGGGAGGGGCAGATACGCAGTATTTT. Translation: CASVLAGGADTQYF.

This clonotype has a single count. A junction boundary mismatches the germline segment, possibly from a read error. The CDR3 nucleotides are TGCAGCGTTCTTCTTCCGGTAGTGGTAGATAAGCAGTATTTT. Amino acids: CSVLLPVVVDKQYF. The chain links TRBV29-1 to TRBJ2-3, with no clear D. The CDR3 totals 14 residues. Germline V lookup: CDR1 SQVTM, CDR2 ANQGSEA.

A word on this clonotype: The junction shows a germline mismatch at one end, possibly a read error. This rearrangement joins TRBV6-1 to TRBJ2-7, with a possible D match to TRBD1 (6 bases). CDR3 length equals 14 residues. CDR1 MNHNS and CDR2 SASEGT come from the germline V gene. In DNA, the CDR3 is TGTGCCAGCGGTGAACGCGGACAGACCTACGAGCAGTACTTC. It specifies CASGERGQTYEQYF.

This sequence joins TRBV30 and TRBJ1-1, with D maybe TRBD1 (5 bases). The CDR3 extends over 13 amino acids. Germline V gene lookup returns CDR1 GTSNPN and CDR2 SVGIG (reference sequence). CDR3 nucleotide sequence: TGTGTCTGCGGTGTTCAGGGTGGGTTCGAAGCTTTCTTT. Its translation is CVCGVQGGFEAFF.

V gene TRBV4-2 combines with J gene TRBJ2-2; no firm D call. The CDR3 has 15 residues. V lost 1 base and J 9 bases, leaving 15 bases between the germline ends. Germline V gene lookup returns CDR1 LGHNA and CDR2 YNFKEQ. CDR3 protein: CASSQVVVETRELFF. The CDR3 DNA is TGTGCCAGCAGCCAAGTAGTAGTTGAGACCAGGGAGCTGTTTTTT.

On this clonotype: This may stem from a read error, because a much larger clone lies one nucleotide away. The chain recombines TRBV28 with TRBJ1-2; 7 positions agree with TRBD1. The germline V gene has CDR1 MDHEN and CDR2 SYDVKM. The CDR3 extends over 14 amino acids. CDR3 nucleotide sequence: TGTGTCAGCAGCCTAGACAGGGTGCGGTATGGCTACACCTTC. Protein sequence: CVSSLDRVRYGYTF.

Concerning this clonotype itself: No conserved phenylalanine or tryptophan ends this CDR3, so it is likely a read error. The chain joins TRBV10-3 to TRBJ2-5, with unresolved D. Germline V lookup: CDR1 ENHRY, CDR2 SYGVKD. The CDR3 runs to 12 residues. The CDR3 DNA is TGTGCCATCAGTGAGCGGGTGGAGACTCAGTACCTC. As protein: CAISERVETQYL.

To note about this clonotype: Just one base apart from a much larger clone, this may be a read error. CDR3: CASSITGTGVYEQYF. In nucleotides, the CDR3 is TGTGCCAGCAGCATAACCGGGACAGGAGTTTACGAGCAGTACTTC. This rearrangement joins TRBV5-4 to TRBJ2-7; 8 positions match TRBD1. From germline, CDR1 is SGHNT and CDR2 YYREEE (reference sequence). The CDR3 covers 15 residues. V was clipped by 4 bases and J by 4 bases; unmatched bases: 10.

The chain is built from TRBV20-1 and TRBJ2-7; 14 positions match TRBD2. Germline CDR1 DFQATT, CDR2 SNEGSKA (reference sequence). The CDR3 covers 13 residues. V shed 6 bases, J shed 7 bases, and the junction held 5 bases outside the gene matches. CDR3 sequence reads: CSAVGLAGDEQYF. The CDR3 DNA sequence: TGCAGTGCCGTGGGACTAGCGGGAGATGAGCAGTACTTC.

Comment on this clonotype: Possible read error: a much larger clone is one base away. This chain joins TRBV7-8 and TRBJ1-2, with TRBD1 as a possible D gene (6 bases). CDR1 SGHVS and CDR2 FQNEAQ come from the germline V gene. The CDR3 runs 13 residues. CDR3 sequence (DNA): TGTGTCAGCAGCGAACAGGGATCTTATGGCTACACCTTC. Protein: CVSSEQGSYGYTF.

This chain connects TRBV4-1 to TRBJ2-7; D perhaps matches TRBD1 (5 bases). Germline assignment: CDR1 MGHRA and CDR2 YSYEKL. CDR3 length: 15 amino acids. The DNA for the CDR3 is TGCGCCAGCAGCCAAGGGCAGGGCGGCTCCTACGAGCAGCACGTC. Translating it yields CASSQGQGGSYEQHV.